These 6 T cell receptor beta chains came from one sample sequenced in a study of post-analysis software for immune sequencing data. Study findings and constraints: The study found TRBV5-6, TRBV5-1 and TRBV20-1 among five or six TRBV segments more frequent in patients than controls.

These receptors have no identified antigens. cDNA libraries for TCR beta contained unique molecular identifiers. TCRdb fed the PCR reads into MiXCR, producing one record per CDR3 protein. The data contain some 800,000 distinct CDR3 sequences, around 46% of them singletons. Sequencing was carried out using blood. These receptors were taken from a girl aged 5-17 years with multiple sclerosis.

The rearrangement uses TRBV6-6 and TRBJ1-5; possibly TRBD1 for D (5 bases). The V end was cut by 0 bases, the J end by 1 base, with 13 bases between. The CDR3 runs to 17 residues. CDR1 is MNHNY, CDR2 SVGAGI, per germline (reference sequence). CDR3 region: CASSYSTGGKSNQPQHF. The CDR3 DNA is TGTGCCAGCAGTTACTCGACCGGGGGGAAGAGCAATCAGCCCCAGCATTTT.

The chain recombines TRBV5-1 with TRBJ2-2; 7 positions agree with TRBD2. V shed 2 bases and J 4 bases; nucleotides not matched to a gene: 5. Germline loops: CDR1 SGHRS, CDR2 YFSETQ. The CDR3 spans 15 residues. As DNA, the CDR3 is TGCGCCAGCAGCTTTGTCGGCGGGAGCACCGGGGAGCTGTTTTTT. Translated, it gives CASSFVGGSTGELFF.

Written as DNA, the CDR3 is TGCAGTGCTAGAGGGCAGGGACGAGATACGCAGTATTTT. Its translation: CSARGQGRDTQYF. The genes are TRBV20-1 and TRBJ2-3; D tentatively reads TRBD1 or TRBD2 (5 bases each). CDR1 and CDR2 (germline): DFQATT, SNEGSKA (reference sequence). The CDR3 is 13 amino acids. Trimming cost V 1 base and J 5 bases, with 10 bases left between them.

This clonotype was observed once. The chain couples TRBV29-1 to TRBJ1-2; D is unresolved. The CDR3 runs 12 residues. The V and J ends lost 7 bases and 3 bases respectively, with 12 bases between them. Germline values: CDR1 SQVTM, CDR2 ANQGSEA. This chain's CDR3 is CSALGGDYGYTF. The CDR3 nucleotides are TGCAGCGCCCTGGGCGGAGACTATGGCTACACCTTC.

In DNA form, the CDR3 reads TGTGCCAGCAGTTACTCTAGCGGGAGGGCCGAGGAGACCCAGTACTTC. This codes for CASSYSSGRAEETQYF. The rearrangement uses TRBV6-5 and TRBJ2-5; 11 bases are a match to TRBD2. CDR1 and CDR2 from the germline V gene are MNHEY and SVGAGI. V lost 0 bases to trimming and J lost 5 bases; unmatched junction nucleotides: 5. This CDR3 is built from 16 residues.

This clonotype was seen repeatedly, ten times or more. The chain is built from TRBV7-2 and TRBJ2-5; 14 bases agree with TRBD2. The CDR3 length is 16 residues. The trim removed 1 base at V and 2 bases at J, leaving 0 bases unmatched. CDR1 is SGHTA, CDR2 FQGNSA, per germline. The CDR3 coding sequence is TGTGCCAGCAGCTTAGGACTAGCGGGAGGGCAAGAGACCCAGTACTTC. Translated, it gives CASSLGLAGGQETQYF.